The clone carrying this T cell receptor beta chain has only a few counts. These data come from a study of prognosis after radiotherapy for stage I lung cancer. Study-level information: Each non-small cell lung cancer patient was deemed medically inoperable. Aged roughly 50 to 84 years, with a median of about 74 years, the patients were 13 men and more than 5 women.

The CDR3 contains 13 residues. Germline V lookup: CDR1 SGHRS, CDR2 YFSETQ. Assessment by CT and PET/CT found all patients node-negative, and none had prior chemotherapy, radiotherapy or other malignancies. CDR3 of TCR beta was amplified from genomic DNA via a two-round multiplex PCR. Primers specific to each TRBV and TRBJ gene were used in first-round PCR. One entry per CDR3 protein results from TCRdb running MiXCR on the multiplex PCR reads. The sample records more than 30,000 distinct CDR3 sequences, 32% being singletons. The chain links TRBV5-1 to TRBJ1-3; no clear D gene. The sequence was collected from a donor over 45 with non-small cell lung cancer. The starting material was PBMCs, obtained before or after stereotactic body radiation therapy (not recorded which). Written as DNA, the CDR3 is TGCGCACGACCAGGAGACTCTGGAAACACCATATATTTT. It encodes CARPGDSGNTIYF.